The T cell receptor beta chain described here comes from a study of CD8 T cells in ankylosing spondylitis. This clonotype was recorded many times. The antigen is undetermined. Study-wide findings and caveats: In ankylosing spondylitis blood, a motif of roughly eight highly homologous TCR beta variants appeared characteristic. Reports of some motif variants in reactive arthritis synovial fluid and blood predate this one. Disease-linked clones displayed a CD8+ phenotype and appeared relatively rarely in peripheral blood.

5'-RACE, quantitative and with molecular barcodes, yielded the TCR beta libraries. From the 5' RACE reads, TCRdb called clonotypes with MiXCR, one entry per CDR3 protein. The table shows about 500,000 distinct CDR3 sequences, with about 5% occurring only once. The sequenced sample was blood, either unsorted or a sorted T cell fraction (not recorded which). The sequence was obtained from a male donor with ankylosing spondylitis.

The CDR3, as DNA: TGCGCCAGCAGCCAGGCTTACTTTCTAGCTGCCGCACAGTACTTC. This codes for CASSQAYFLAAAQYF. This chain links TRBV4-1 with TRBJ2-5; the D gene is possibly TRBD2 (5 bases). The CDR3 totals 15 residues. Looked up from germline, CDR1 is MGHRA and CDR2 is YSYEKL. V lost 3 bases to trimming and J lost 11 bases, with 22 bases between them.